This T cell receptor beta chain was profiled in a study of radiotherapy plus CTLA-4 blockade in lung cancer. Points from the study as a whole: Following radiotherapy plus ipilimumab, tumor-derived TCR clones expanded in the blood.

Those with chemo-refractory metastatic non-small-cell lung cancer were treated with focal radiation combined with CTLA-4 blockade using ipilimumab. The length of the CDR3 is 14 residues. Germline CDR1 reads SNHLY; CDR2 reads FYNNEI. With V trimmed by 1 base and J by 6 bases, 3 bases remained unmatched. Using immunoSEQ multiplex PCR, the repertoire was profiled, and TCRdb retains in-frame clones only, with some absent. The sample lists over 60,000 clones, roughly 91% seen once, with around 40% in the top ten. In its sample, this clone was seen a few times. The antigen is not known. The clonotype comes from a human donor with non-small cell lung cancer that progressed on radiotherapy plus ipilimumab. The V call is TRBV2, the J call TRBJ2-7; 10 bases fit TRBD1. The sequencing here drew on peripheral blood, taken from a patient treated with radiotherapy plus ipilimumab. This CDR3 is CASSEGGTGAEQYV. The CDR3 DNA sequence: TGTGCCAGCAGTGAAGGGGGGACAGGGGCCGAGCAGTACGTC.